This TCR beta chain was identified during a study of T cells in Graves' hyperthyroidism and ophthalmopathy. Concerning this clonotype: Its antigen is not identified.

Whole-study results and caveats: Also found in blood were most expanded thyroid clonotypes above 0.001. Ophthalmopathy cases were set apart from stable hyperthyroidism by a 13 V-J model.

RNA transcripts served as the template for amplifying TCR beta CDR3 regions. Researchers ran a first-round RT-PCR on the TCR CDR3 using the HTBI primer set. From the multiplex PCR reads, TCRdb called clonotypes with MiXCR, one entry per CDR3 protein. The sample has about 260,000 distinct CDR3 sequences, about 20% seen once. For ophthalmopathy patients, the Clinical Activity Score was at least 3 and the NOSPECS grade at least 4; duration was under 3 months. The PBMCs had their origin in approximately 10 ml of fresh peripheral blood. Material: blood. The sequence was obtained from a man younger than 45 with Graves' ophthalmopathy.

Here the CDR3 reads CASKGDRGRGTREKLFF. The CDR3 DNA reads TGTGCCAGCAAGGGGGACAGGGGAAGGGGTACTCGGGAAAAACTGTTTTTT. The chain employs TRBV6-1 and TRBJ1-4; TRBD1 aligns across 10 bases. The CDR3 totals 17 residues. The germline gives CDR1 MNHNS, CDR2 SASEGT. The ends lost 7 bases at V and 8 bases at J; junction bases unmatched: 16.